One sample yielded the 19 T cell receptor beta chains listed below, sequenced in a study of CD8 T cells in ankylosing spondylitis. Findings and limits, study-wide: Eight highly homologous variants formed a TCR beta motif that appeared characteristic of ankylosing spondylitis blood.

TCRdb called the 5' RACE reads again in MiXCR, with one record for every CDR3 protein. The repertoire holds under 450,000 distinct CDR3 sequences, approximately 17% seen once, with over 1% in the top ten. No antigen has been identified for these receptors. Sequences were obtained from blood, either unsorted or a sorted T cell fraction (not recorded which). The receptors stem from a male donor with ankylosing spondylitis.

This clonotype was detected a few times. CDR3 in DNA: TGTGCCAGCAGTTACTCGGTCAGGGGAATAACCGATGAGCAGTTCTTC. Translated, it gives CASSYSVRGITDEQFF. The chain couples TRBV6-5 to TRBJ2-1; perhaps TRBD1 as D (6 bases). CDR3 length: 16 amino acids. Germline-derived CDR1 and CDR2 are MNHEY and SVGAGI. Trimming stripped 0 bases from V and 8 bases from J, with 17 bases between.

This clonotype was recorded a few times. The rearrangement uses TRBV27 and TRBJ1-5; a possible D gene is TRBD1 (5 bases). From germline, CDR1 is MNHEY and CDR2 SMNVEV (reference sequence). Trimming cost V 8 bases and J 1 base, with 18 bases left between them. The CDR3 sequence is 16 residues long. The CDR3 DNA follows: TGTGCCAGCGGTCTCAAAGGGGTTTGGAGCAATCAGCCCCAGCATTTT. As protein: CASGLKGVWSNQPQHF.

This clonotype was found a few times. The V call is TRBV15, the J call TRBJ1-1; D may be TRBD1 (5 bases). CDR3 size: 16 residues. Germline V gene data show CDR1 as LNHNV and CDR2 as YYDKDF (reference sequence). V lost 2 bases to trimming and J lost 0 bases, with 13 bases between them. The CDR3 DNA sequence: TGTGCCACCAGCAGATTCCGGGGGTTCATGAACACTGAAGCTTTCTTT. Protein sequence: CATSRFRGFMNTEAFF.

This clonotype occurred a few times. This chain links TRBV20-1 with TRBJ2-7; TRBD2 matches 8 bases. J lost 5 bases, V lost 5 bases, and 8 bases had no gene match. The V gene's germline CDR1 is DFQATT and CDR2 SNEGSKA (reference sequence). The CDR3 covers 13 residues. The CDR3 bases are TGCAGTGCTTCACTAGCGGCAAATAACGAGCAGTACTTC. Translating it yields CSASLAANNEQYF.

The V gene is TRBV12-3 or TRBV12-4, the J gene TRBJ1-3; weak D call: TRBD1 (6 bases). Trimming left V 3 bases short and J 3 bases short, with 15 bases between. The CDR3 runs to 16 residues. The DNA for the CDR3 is TGTGCCAGCAGTTTTGGGGCCCAGGACAGTGGAAACACCATATATTTT. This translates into CASSFGAQDSGNTIYF.

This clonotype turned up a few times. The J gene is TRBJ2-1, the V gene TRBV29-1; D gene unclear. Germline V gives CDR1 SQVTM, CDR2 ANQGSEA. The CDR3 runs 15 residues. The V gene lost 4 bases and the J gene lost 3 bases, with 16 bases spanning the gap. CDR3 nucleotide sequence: TGCAGCGTTGGCCTCAAAGGGCCCATCTACAATGAGCAGTTCTTC. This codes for CSVGLKGPIYNEQFF.

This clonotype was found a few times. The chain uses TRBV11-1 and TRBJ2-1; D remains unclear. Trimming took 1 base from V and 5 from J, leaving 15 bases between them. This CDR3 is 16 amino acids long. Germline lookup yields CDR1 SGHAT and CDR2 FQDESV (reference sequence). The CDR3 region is CASSLEGSRTHNEQFF. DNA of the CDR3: TGTGCCAGCAGCTTAGAGGGCTCACGGACCCACAATGAGCAGTTCTTC. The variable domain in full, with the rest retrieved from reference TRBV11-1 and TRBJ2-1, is EAEVAQSPRYKITEKSQAVAFWCDPISGHATLYWYRQILGQGPELLVQFQDESVVDDSQLPKDRFSAERLKGVDSTLKIQPAELGDSAMYLCASSLEGSRTHNEQFFGPGTRLTVL.

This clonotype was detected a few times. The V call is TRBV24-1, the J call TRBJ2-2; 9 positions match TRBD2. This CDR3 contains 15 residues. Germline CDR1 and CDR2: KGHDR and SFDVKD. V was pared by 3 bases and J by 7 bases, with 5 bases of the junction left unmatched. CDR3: CATSDPAGGDGELFF. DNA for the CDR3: TGTGCCACCAGTGATCCGGCGGGGGGGGACGGGGAGCTGTTTTTT.

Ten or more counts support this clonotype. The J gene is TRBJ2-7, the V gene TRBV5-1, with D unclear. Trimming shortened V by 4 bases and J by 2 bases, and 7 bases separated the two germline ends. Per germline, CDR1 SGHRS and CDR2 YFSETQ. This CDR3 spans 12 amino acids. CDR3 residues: CASSATTYEQYF. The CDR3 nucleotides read TGCGCCAGCAGCGCTACGACCTACGAGCAGTACTTC.

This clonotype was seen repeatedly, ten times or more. CDR3 residues: CASSRDRSGTGELFF. DNA for the CDR3: TGCGCCAGCAGCAGGGACAGGTCGGGCACCGGGGAGCTGTTTTTT. J is TRBJ2-2 and V is TRBV5-1; 8 nucleotides agree with TRBD1. Germline loops: CDR1 SGHRS, CDR2 YFSETQ. The CDR3 spans 15 residues. The ends lost 4 bases at V and 4 bases at J; junction bases unmatched: 6.

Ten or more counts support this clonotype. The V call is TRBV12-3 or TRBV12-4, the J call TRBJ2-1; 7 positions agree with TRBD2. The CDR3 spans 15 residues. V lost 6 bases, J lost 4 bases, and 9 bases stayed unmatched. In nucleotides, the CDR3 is TGTGCCAGCAGGCCCCAGGAGGGAGGGTACAATGAGCAGTTCTTC. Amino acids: CASRPQEGGYNEQFF.

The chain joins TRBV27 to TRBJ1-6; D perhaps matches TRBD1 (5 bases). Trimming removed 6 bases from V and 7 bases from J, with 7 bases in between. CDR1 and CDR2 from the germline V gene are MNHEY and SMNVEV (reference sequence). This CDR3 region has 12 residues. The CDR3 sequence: CASRNRNSPLHF. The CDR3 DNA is TGTGCCAGCAGGAACAGGAATTCACCCCTCCACTTT.

CDR3 region: CASSLRTQGQPQHF. The CDR3 DNA reads as TGTGCCAGCAGTTTAAGGACGCAGGGGCAGCCCCAGCATTTT. V and J are TRBV28 and TRBJ1-5; possible D gene TRBD1, 6 bases. The germline gives CDR1 MDHEN, CDR2 SYDVKM. The ends were cut back, 2 bases at V and 7 bases at J, with 12 bases in the middle. The CDR3 has 14 residues.

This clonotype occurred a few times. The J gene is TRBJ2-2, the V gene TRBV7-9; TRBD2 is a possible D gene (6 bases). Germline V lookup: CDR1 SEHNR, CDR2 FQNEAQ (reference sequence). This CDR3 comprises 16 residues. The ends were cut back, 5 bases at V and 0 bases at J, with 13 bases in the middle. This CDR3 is CASSHGGLANTGELFF. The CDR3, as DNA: TGTGCCAGCAGCCACGGGGGTTTAGCGAACACCGGGGAGCTGTTTTTT.

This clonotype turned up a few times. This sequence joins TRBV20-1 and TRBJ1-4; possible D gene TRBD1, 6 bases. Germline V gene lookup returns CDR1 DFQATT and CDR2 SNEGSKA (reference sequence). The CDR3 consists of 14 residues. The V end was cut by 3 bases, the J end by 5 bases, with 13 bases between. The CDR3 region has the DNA TGCAGTGCTAGTAATAACAGGGAAAATGAAAAACTGTTTTTT. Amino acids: CSASNNRENEKLFF.

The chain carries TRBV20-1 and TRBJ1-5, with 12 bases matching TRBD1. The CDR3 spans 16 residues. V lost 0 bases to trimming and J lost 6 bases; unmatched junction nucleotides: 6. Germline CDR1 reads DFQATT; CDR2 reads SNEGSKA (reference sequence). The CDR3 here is CSARDTGQGAGQPQHF. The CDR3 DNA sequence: TGCAGTGCTAGAGATACGGGACAGGGGGCGGGTCAGCCCCAGCATTTT.

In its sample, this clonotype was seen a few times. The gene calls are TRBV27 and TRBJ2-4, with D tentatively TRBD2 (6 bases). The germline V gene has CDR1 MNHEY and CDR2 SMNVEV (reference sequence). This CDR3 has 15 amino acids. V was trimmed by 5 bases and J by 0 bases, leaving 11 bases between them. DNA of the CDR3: TGTGCCAGCAGTCCGGGGGTCCTAGCCAAAAACATTCAGTACTTC. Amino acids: CASSPGVLAKNIQYF.

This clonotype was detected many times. The CDR3 nucleotides read TGCGCCAGCAGCCCAGACAGGCAAGAGACCCAGTACTTC. Its translation: CASSPDRQETQYF. The chain joins TRBV5-1 to TRBJ2-5; D might be TRBD1 (6 bases). V shed 4 bases and J shed 2 bases, with 9 bases lying between them. The CDR3 is 13 amino acids. Germline values: CDR1 SGHRS, CDR2 YFSETQ.

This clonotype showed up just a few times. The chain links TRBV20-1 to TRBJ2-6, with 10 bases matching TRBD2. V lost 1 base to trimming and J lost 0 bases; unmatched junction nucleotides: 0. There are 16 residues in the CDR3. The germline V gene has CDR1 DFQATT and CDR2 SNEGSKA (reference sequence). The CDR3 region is CSARASGSSGANVLTF. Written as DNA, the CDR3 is TGCAGTGCTAGAGCTAGCGGGAGCTCTGGGGCCAACGTCCTGACTTTC.